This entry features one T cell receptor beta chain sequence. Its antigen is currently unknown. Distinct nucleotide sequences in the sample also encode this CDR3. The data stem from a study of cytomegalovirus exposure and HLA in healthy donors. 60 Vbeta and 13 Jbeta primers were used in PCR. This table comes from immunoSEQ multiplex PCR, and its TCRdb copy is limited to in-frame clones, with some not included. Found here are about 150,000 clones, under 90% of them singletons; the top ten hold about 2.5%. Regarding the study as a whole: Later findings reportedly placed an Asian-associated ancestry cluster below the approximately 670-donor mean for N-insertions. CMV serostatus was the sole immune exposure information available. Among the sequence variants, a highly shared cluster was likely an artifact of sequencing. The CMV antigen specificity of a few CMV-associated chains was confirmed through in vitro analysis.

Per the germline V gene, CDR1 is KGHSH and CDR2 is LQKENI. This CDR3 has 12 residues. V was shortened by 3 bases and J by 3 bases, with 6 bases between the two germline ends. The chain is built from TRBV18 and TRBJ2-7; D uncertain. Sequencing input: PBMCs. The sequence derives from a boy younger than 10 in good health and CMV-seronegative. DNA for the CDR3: TGTGCCAGCTCACCTCCCAGCTACGAGCAGTACTTC. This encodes CASSPPSYEQYF.